The 28 T cell receptor beta chains given below trace back to one sample, sequenced in a study of blood T cells in healthy people across ages. Sample-barcoded 5' priming and a J-beta primer mix drove a second PCR of about 7 to 11 cycles. TCRdb independently ran MiXCR on the 5' RACE reads; one entry per CDR3 protein. The sample contains approximately 2,000,000 distinct CDR3 sequences, around 40% of which appear only once. The material sequenced was blood. Receptor source: a human donor in good health.

About this clonotype: The junction and the germline gene differ at one end; a read error may be behind it. This chain joins TRBV24-1 and TRBJ2-5; no clear D gene. The germline CDR1 and CDR2 sequences are KGHDR and SFDVKD. The CDR3 length is 15 residues. CDR3 nucleotide sequence: TGTGCCGCCAGTGGCCTTACAGCAAACCAAGAGACCCAGTACTTC. Its translation: CAASGLTANQETQYF.

This clonotype showed up just a few times. V gene TRBV7-2 combines with J gene TRBJ2-7, with D possibly being TRBD1 or TRBD2 (6 bases each). This CDR3 comprises 15 residues. V was trimmed by 5 bases and J by 7 bases, leaving 21 bases between them. Germline lookup yields CDR1 SGHTA and CDR2 FQGNSA. CDR3: CASSTYTGSRGEQYF. DNA for the CDR3: TGTGCCAGCAGCACCTATACAGGGTCTCGGGGGGAGCAGTACTTC.

This clonotype was recorded many times. This CDR3 is CASSSRRDGYTF. The CDR3 nucleotides are TGTGCCAGCAGCTCTCGGAGGGATGGCTACACCTTC. The gene calls are TRBV9 and TRBJ1-2; no definite D call. Trimming pared 4 bases from V and 6 bases from J, leaving 10 bases between. CDR3 size: 12 residues. Germline CDR1 SGDLS, CDR2 YYNGEE. Full variable domain (outside the CDR3, taken from reference TRBV9 and TRBJ1-2): DSGVTQTPKHLITATGQRVTLRCSPRSGDLSVYWYQQSLDQGLQFLIQYYNGEERAKGNILERFSAQQFPDLHSELNLSSLELGDSALYFCASSSRRDGYTFGSGTRLTVV.

The genes are TRBV28 and TRBJ1-2; 7 positions agree with TRBD1. The V segment lost 7 bases and the J segment 5 bases; nucleotides outside the gene matches: 10. In germline, CDR1 is MDHEN, CDR2 SYDVKM. This CDR3 is built from 14 residues. The CDR3 loop is CASTVPGTVYGYTF. CDR3 in DNA: TGTGCCAGCACAGTGCCTGGGACAGTTTATGGCTACACCTTC.

The chain links TRBV7-3 to TRBJ2-3, with D perhaps matching TRBD2 (6 bases). Germline V gene sequence: CDR1 SGHTA, CDR2 FQGTGA. The CDR3 has 16 amino acids. The ends were cut back, 2 bases at V and 3 bases at J, with 15 bases in the middle. The CDR3 nucleotides read TGTGCCAGCAGCTTATTGGTTGGCGGGGCGACAGATACGCAGTATTTT. Its translation: CASSLLVGGATDTQYF.

J is TRBJ2-7 and V is TRBV3-1; D is unresolved. Germline CDR1 and CDR2: LGHDT and YNNKEL (reference sequence). The CDR3 is 11 amino acids. V was shortened by 5 bases and J by 9 bases, with 11 bases between the two germline ends. The CDR3 spells CASSSVTSQYF. CDR3 nucleotide sequence: TGTGCCAGCAGCTCCGTAACGTCGCAGTACTTC.

The chain employs TRBV9 and TRBJ1-2; D not certain. The V and J ends lost 3 bases and 4 bases respectively, with 13 bases between them. Germline V gene data show CDR1 as SGDLS and CDR2 as YYNGEE. CDR3 length: 14 amino acids. CDR3 residues: CASSDSPSSYGYTF. The CDR3 region has the DNA TGTGCCAGCAGCGACTCGCCATCCTCCTATGGCTACACCTTC.

Of note for this clonotype: A read error may produce the germline difference seen at one junction end. CDR3 DNA sequence: TGTGCCAGCAGCATAATGATACAGGGGAACACCGGGGAGTTGTTTTTT. It yields the protein CASSIMIQGNTGELFF. The rearrangement joins TRBV5-6 to TRBJ2-2; 7 nucleotides match TRBD1. This CDR3 comprises 16 residues. CDR1 and CDR2 (germline): SGHDT, YYEEEE.

For this clonotype: A read error may explain this, as a much larger clone is one base away. The chain joins TRBV6-5 to TRBJ2-7; tentatively, D is TRBD1 (6 bases). Germline V gene lookup returns CDR1 MNHEY and CDR2 SVGAGI. This CDR3 has 15 residues. Trimming stripped 2 bases from V and 5 bases from J, with 16 bases between. CDR3 DNA sequence: TGTGCCAGCAGTTACAGGCCTCAGGGGAGCCACGAGCAGTACTTC. As protein: CASSYRPQGSHEQYF.

The rearrangement joins TRBV12-3 or TRBV12-4 to TRBJ2-5; maybe TRBD1 (6 bases). This CDR3 is 14 amino acids long. The germline V and J ends were trimmed by 2 bases and 5 bases, with 12 bases remaining between them. The CDR3 DNA reads TGTGCCAGCAGTTTACAAGCAGGGGTGGAGACCCAGTACTTC. This encodes CASSLQAGVETQYF.

The chain uses TRBV5-5 and TRBJ2-3; D uncertain. Germline V gene data show CDR1 as SGHKS and CDR2 as YYEKEE (reference sequence). V lost 1 base, J lost 4 bases, and 13 bases lay in between. CDR3 length: 15 amino acids. DNA for the CDR3: TGTGCCAGCAGCTTGCTTTTTTCTTTCGCAGATACGCAGTATTTT. It codes for CASSLLFSFADTQYF.

In its sample, this clonotype was seen a few times. The CDR3 DNA reads TGTGCCAGCTGCCCTGCCCTGGGGGGGGGTCCGTACGAGCAGTACTTC. This codes for CASCPALGGGPYEQYF. This rearrangement joins TRBV7-2 to TRBJ2-7; 7 bases are shared with TRBD2. Germline loops: CDR1 SGHTA, CDR2 FQGNSA. CDR3 length: 16 residues. The trim removed 8 bases at V and 4 bases at J, leaving 17 bases unmatched.

The chain couples TRBV6-1 to TRBJ1-1; D gene ambiguous. This CDR3 contains 13 residues. CDR1 is MNHNS, CDR2 SASEGT, per germline. Between the trimmed V and J ends, which lost 7 bases and 1 base, there was a span of 10 bases. DNA for the CDR3: TGTGCCAGCATAAGAATCAAGAACACTGAAGCTTTCTTT. Protein sequence: CASIRIKNTEAFF.

This clonotype was observed a handful of times. This chain joins TRBV20-1 and TRBJ1-1; TRBD1 is a possible D gene (5 bases). The V end lost 4 bases, the J end lost 2 bases, and 11 bases lay between the germline ends. The germline V gene has CDR1 DFQATT and CDR2 SNEGSKA (reference sequence). The CDR3 runs 13 residues. The CDR3 loop is CSAKDRPNTEAFF. CDR3 in DNA: TGCAGTGCTAAAGACAGACCAAACACTGAAGCTTTCTTT.

This clonotype has only a few counts. The chain links TRBV7-2 to TRBJ2-7; a possible D gene is TRBD1 (5 bases). From germline, CDR1 is SGHTA and CDR2 FQGNSA. V was cut by 0 bases and J by 3 bases, with 12 bases left in between. The CDR3 is 15 residues long. CDR3 in amino acids: CASSLAGHSSYEQYF. The CDR3 DNA sequence: TGTGCCAGCAGCTTAGCGGGGCATTCCAGCTACGAGCAGTACTTC.

This rearrangement joins TRBV20-1 to TRBJ1-1; D uncertain. The V gene's germline CDR1 is DFQATT and CDR2 SNEGSKA (reference sequence). This CDR3 comprises 14 residues. Trimming took 1 base from V and 3 from J, leaving 12 bases between them. CDR3 nucleotides: TGCAGTGCTAGAGTTAGGAACGGCGACACTGAAGCTTTCTTT. It specifies CSARVRNGDTEAFF.

The chain employs TRBV7-2 and TRBJ2-2; 11 bases align to TRBD2. Trimming cost V 4 bases and J 5 bases; bases outside gene matches: 9. The CDR3 totals 17 residues. Germline loops: CDR1 SGHTA, CDR2 FQGNSA. The CDR3 region has the DNA TGTGCCAGCAGCTCTACTAGCGGGGGCCTGAGGACCGGGGAGCTGTTTTTT. It yields the protein CASSSTSGGLRTGELFF. The complete variable domain, with remaining parts taken from reference TRBV7-2 and TRBJ2-2, reads GAGVSQSPSNKVTEKGKDVELRCDPISGHTALYWYRQSLGQGLEFLIYFQGNSAPDKSGLPSDRFSAERTGGSVSTLTIQRTQQEDSAVYLCASSSTSGGLRTGELFFGEGSRLTVL.

J is TRBJ2-3 and V is TRBV7-3, with D perhaps assigned TRBD1 or TRBD2 (5 bases each). Germline CDR1 and CDR2: SGHTA and FQGTGA. The CDR3 length is 15 residues. V was pared by 5 bases and J by 1 base, with 13 bases between. CDR3 residues: CASSPTGAGTDTQYF. The CDR3 DNA reads as TGTGCCAGCAGCCCTACCGGGGCGGGCACAGATACGCAGTATTTT. Combining the CDR3 with reference TRBV7-3 and TRBJ2-3 gives the whole variable domain GAGVSQTPSNKVTEKGKYVELRCDPISGHTALYWYRQSLGQGPEFLIYFQGTGAADDSGLPNDRFFAVRPEGSVSTLKIQRTERGDSAVYLCASSPTGAGTDTQYFGPGTRLTVL.

This clonotype was recorded a few times. The gene calls are TRBV20-1 and TRBJ1-1; D unclear. V lost 0 bases, J lost 3 bases, and 8 bases lay in between. CDR3 length: 13 residues. The germline CDR1 and CDR2 sequences are DFQATT and SNEGSKA (reference sequence). The CDR3 loop reads CSARDAVYTEAFF. CDR3 DNA sequence: TGCAGTGCTAGAGATGCGGTGTACACTGAAGCTTTCTTT.

This chain links TRBV7-2 with TRBJ2-3; 7 nucleotides line up with TRBD1. V lost 9 bases, J lost 0 bases, and 6 bases stayed unmatched. The CDR3 loop spans 14 amino acids. Germline CDR1 reads SGHTA; CDR2 reads FQGNSA. CDR3 nucleotides: TGTGCCAGTGGCAGGGACAGAAGCACAGATACGCAGTATTTT. Protein sequence: CASGRDRSTDTQYF.

The gene calls are TRBV7-2 and TRBJ2-1; D is ambiguous. Germline V lookup: CDR1 SGHTA, CDR2 FQGNSA. The CDR3 is 15 amino acids. Trimming stripped 3 bases from V and 0 bases from J, with 9 bases between. CDR3: CASSFDSSSYNEQFF. DNA for the CDR3: TGTGCCAGCAGCTTCGACTCCAGCTCCTACAATGAGCAGTTCTTC.

This clonotype was seen a handful of times. Germline and junction disagree at one end, which may indicate a read error. V is TRBV7-9 and J is TRBJ2-1; D is unclear. The CDR3 is made up of 13 amino acids. Per the germline V gene, CDR1 is SEHNR and CDR2 is FQNEAQ (reference sequence). The CDR3 coding sequence is TGTGCCAGCAGCTTAGGACGGAGCAATGGGCAGTTCTTC. It codes for CASSLGRSNGQFF.

This clonotype has a handful of counts. The gene calls are TRBV7-2 and TRBJ2-5; perhaps TRBD2 as D (5 bases). Germline CDR1 SGHTA, CDR2 FQGNSA. The CDR3 contains 13 residues. The germline V and J ends were trimmed by 3 bases and 11 bases, with 16 bases remaining between them. The CDR3 nucleotides read TGTGCCAGCAGCTTTTCAAACTTCGGGGAGCAGTACTTC. Its translation is CASSFSNFGEQYF.

CDR3 sequence (DNA): TGCAGTGCTAGAGATGAGGGGTCCGATACGCAGTATTTT. Its protein is CSARDEGSDTQYF. This sequence joins TRBV20-1 and TRBJ2-3, with D perhaps being TRBD1 or TRBD2 (5 bases each). CDR3 length: 13 residues. CDR1 is DFQATT and CDR2 is SNEGSKA in the germline V gene (reference sequence). V gave up 0 bases and J gave up 6 bases, with 10 bases separating them.

The V call is TRBV7-9, the J call TRBJ1-6; 7 bases align to TRBD1. Looked up from germline, CDR1 is SEHNR and CDR2 is FQNEAQ (reference sequence). V trimming: 5 bases; J trimming: 15 bases; junction bases outside the gene matches: 13. The CDR3 covers 14 residues. CDR3 DNA sequence: TGTGCCAGCAGCCCCCTGGTTTCTGCAGGGGGCCTCCACTTT. Its protein product is CASSPLVSAGGLHF.

This sequence joins TRBV5-1 and TRBJ2-1; perhaps TRBD2 as D (5 bases). V lost 2 bases and J 10 bases, leaving 19 bases between the germline ends. Germline V lookup: CDR1 SGHRS, CDR2 YFSETQ. CDR3 length equals 15 residues. The CDR3 sequence is CASSLERRPPTEQFF. The CDR3 nucleotides are TGCGCCAGCAGCTTAGAGCGGCGACCACCGACCGAGCAGTTCTTC.

This clonotype was seen ten or more times. The chain carries TRBV7-2 and TRBJ2-1; D is possibly TRBD1 (7 bases). Germline loops: CDR1 SGHTA, CDR2 FQGNSA. V shed 6 bases and J shed 5 bases, with 11 bases lying between them. The length of the CDR3 is 13 residues. The CDR3 here is CASRRDRDNEQFF. The CDR3 nucleotides are TGTGCCAGCAGGCGGGACAGAGACAATGAGCAGTTCTTC.

The V call is TRBV29-1, the J call TRBJ2-2, with unresolved D. This CDR3 region has 14 residues. Trimming left V 5 bases short and J 5 bases short, with 15 bases between. Germline CDR1 SQVTM, CDR2 ANQGSEA. The CDR3 reads CSVRSGLQTGELFF. The CDR3 DNA follows: TGCAGCGTTAGATCCGGCCTTCAAACCGGGGAGCTGTTTTTT.